This T cell receptor (beta chain) is from a study of blood T cell repertoires in COVID-19. TCRdb's copy holds only in-frame clones and misses some; the assay was immunoSEQ multiplex PCR. Counted here are about 240,000 clones, 87% occurring once; the ten biggest clones make up 7.2%. Unmatched junction bases numbered 8, after V lost 2 bases and J lost 9 bases. The CDR3 covers 14 residues. CDR1 is GTSNPN and CDR2 is SVGIG in the germline V gene (reference sequence). The source of this sequence is a man aged 60 to 75 who had recovered from COVID-19. Sequencing was performed on peripheral blood. The V and J genes are TRBV30 and TRBJ1-5; 9 bases agree with TRBD1. The DNA of the CDR3 is TGTGCCTGGAGTACTGACAGGGGGATCCGGCCCCAGCATTTT. It encodes CAWSTDRGIRPQHF.